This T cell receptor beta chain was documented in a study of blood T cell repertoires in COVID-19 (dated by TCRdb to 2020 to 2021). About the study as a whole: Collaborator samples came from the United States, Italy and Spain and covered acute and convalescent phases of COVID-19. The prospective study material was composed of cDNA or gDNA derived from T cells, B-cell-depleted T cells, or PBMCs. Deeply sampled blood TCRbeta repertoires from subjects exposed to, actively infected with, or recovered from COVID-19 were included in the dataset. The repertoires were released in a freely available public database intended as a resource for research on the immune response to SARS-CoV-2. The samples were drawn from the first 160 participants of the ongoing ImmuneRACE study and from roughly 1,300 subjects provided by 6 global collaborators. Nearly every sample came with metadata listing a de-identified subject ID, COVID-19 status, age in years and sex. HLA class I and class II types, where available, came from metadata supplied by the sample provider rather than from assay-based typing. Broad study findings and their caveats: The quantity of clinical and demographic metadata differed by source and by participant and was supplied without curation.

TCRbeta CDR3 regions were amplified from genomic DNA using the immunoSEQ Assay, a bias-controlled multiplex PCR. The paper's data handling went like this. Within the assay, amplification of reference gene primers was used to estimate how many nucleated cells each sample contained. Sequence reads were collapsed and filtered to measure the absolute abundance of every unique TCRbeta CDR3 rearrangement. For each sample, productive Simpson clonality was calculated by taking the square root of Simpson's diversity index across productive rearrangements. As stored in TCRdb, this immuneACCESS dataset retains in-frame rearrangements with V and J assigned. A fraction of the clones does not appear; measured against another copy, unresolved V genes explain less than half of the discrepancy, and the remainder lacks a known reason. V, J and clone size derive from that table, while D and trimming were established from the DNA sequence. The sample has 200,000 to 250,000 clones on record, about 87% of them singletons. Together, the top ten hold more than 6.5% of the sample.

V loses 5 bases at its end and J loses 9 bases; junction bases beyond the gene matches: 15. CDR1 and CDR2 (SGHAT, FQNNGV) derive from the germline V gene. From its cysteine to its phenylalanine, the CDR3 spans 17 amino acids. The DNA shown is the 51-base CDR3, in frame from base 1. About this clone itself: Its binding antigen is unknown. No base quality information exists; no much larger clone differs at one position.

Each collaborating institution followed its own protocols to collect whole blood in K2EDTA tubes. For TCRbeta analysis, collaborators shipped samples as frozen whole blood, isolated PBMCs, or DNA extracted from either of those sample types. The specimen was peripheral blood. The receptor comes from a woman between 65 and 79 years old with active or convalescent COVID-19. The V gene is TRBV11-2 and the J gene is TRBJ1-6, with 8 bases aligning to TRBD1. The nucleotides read TGTGCCAGCAGCATTACAGGGGGTAGCTCGGTTGGTTCACCCCTCCACTTT. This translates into CASSITGGSSVGSPLHF.